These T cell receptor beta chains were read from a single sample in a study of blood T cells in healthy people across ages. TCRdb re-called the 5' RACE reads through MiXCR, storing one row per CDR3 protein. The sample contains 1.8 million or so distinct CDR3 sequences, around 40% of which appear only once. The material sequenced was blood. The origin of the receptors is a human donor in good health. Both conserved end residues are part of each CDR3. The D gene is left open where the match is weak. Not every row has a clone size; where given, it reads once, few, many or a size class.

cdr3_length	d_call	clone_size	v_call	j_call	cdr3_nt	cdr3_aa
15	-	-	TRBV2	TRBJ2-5	TGTGCCAGCAGTGAACAGGGGTCCAGCCAAGAGACCCAGTACTTC	CASSEQGSSQETQYF
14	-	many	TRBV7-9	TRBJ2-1	TGTGCCAGCAGTCCCACAGGCTCCTACAATGAGCAGTTCTTC	CASSPTGSYNEQFF
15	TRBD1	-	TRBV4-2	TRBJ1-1	TGTGCCAGCAGAAGACAGGGGTTTCGGGACACTGAAGCTTTCTTT	CASRRQGFRDTEAFF
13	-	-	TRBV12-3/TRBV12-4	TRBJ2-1	TGTGCCGGCAGTTTAATGCTATACAATGAGCAGTTCTTC	CAGSLMLYNEQFF
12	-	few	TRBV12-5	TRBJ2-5	TGTGCTAGTGGCTGGGACCAAGAGACCCAGTACTTC	CASGWDQETQYF
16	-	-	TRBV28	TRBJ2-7	TGTGCCAGCAGTTTAAGCTGGGACCGGAGATCCTACGAGCAGAACTTC	CASSLSWDRRSYEQNF
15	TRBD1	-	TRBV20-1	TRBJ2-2	TGCAGTGCTAGGGAGACAGGGGCCCTACCCGGGGAGCTGTTTTTT	CSARETGALPGELFF
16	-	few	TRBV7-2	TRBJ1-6	TGTGCCAGCAGCCTTCGATCCCACAGGGTTGGTTCACCCCTCCACTTT	CASSLRSHRVGSPLHF
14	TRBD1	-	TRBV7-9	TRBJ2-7	TGTGCCAGCAAAGGAGGGGACAGGGAGTACGAGCAGTACTTC	CASKGGDREYEQYF
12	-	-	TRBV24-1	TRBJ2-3	TGTGCCACCAGTGACCCGGGTGATGCGCAGTATTTT	CATSDPGDAQYF
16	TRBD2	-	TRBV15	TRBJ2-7	TGTGCCACCAGCAGAGATTCGGTAGCGGGATCCTACGAGCAGTACTTC	CATSRDSVAGSYEQYF
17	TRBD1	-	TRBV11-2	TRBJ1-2	TGTGCCAGCAGCCTTCGAGAAAGGGACAGCTATAACTATGGCTACACCTTC	CASSLRERDSYNYGYTF
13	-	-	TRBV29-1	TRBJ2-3	TGCAGCGTCCTACAGGGAAGGGCGGATACGCAGTATTTT	CSVLQGRADTQYF
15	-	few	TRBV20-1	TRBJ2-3	TGCAGTGCTAGAGATGGTAGGGAAGAGTCAGATACGCAGTATTTT	CSARDGREESDTQYF
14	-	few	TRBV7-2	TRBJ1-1	TGTGCCAGCAGCACAAGACAGGTCCGCACTGAAGCTTTCTTT	CASSTRQVRTEAFF
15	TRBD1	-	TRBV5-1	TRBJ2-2	TGCGCCAGCAGGCCCGGACAGGGACCCACCGGGGAGCTGTTTTTT	CASRPGQGPTGELFF
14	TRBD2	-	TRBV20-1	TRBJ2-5	TGCAGTGCTGACACGATGACTAGCGAGGAGACCCAGTACTTC	CSADTMTSEETQYF
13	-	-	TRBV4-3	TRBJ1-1	TGCGCCCCCGGGGGGGTAGACCCCACTGAAGCTTTCTTT	CAPGGVDPTEAFF
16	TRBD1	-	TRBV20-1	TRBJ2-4	TGCAGTGCTAGCGCTACAGGGGTTGTATCCAAAAACATTCAGTACTTC	CSASATGVVSKNIQYF
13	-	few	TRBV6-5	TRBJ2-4	TGTGCCAGCAGCCCCCCGGGGATAAACATTCAGTACTTC	CASSPPGINIQYF
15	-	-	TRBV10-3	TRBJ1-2	TGTGCCATCTCGTTAGGCCAGAGTAATCCCTATGGCTACACCTTC	CAISLGQSNPYGYTF
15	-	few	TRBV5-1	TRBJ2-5	TGCGCCAGCAGCTTGTGGCTGGGGCGTCAAGAGACCCAGTACTTC	CASSLWLGRQETQYF
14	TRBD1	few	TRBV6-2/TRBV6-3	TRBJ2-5	TGTGCCAGCAAAAACAGGGGGCCTATCGATGAGCAGTACTTC	CASKNRGPIDEQYF
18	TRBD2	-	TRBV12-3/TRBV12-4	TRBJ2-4	TGTGCCAGCAGTTTCGTGCGGGGGGACCTCTCAGCCAAAAACATTCAGTACTTC	CASSFVRGDLSAKNIQYF